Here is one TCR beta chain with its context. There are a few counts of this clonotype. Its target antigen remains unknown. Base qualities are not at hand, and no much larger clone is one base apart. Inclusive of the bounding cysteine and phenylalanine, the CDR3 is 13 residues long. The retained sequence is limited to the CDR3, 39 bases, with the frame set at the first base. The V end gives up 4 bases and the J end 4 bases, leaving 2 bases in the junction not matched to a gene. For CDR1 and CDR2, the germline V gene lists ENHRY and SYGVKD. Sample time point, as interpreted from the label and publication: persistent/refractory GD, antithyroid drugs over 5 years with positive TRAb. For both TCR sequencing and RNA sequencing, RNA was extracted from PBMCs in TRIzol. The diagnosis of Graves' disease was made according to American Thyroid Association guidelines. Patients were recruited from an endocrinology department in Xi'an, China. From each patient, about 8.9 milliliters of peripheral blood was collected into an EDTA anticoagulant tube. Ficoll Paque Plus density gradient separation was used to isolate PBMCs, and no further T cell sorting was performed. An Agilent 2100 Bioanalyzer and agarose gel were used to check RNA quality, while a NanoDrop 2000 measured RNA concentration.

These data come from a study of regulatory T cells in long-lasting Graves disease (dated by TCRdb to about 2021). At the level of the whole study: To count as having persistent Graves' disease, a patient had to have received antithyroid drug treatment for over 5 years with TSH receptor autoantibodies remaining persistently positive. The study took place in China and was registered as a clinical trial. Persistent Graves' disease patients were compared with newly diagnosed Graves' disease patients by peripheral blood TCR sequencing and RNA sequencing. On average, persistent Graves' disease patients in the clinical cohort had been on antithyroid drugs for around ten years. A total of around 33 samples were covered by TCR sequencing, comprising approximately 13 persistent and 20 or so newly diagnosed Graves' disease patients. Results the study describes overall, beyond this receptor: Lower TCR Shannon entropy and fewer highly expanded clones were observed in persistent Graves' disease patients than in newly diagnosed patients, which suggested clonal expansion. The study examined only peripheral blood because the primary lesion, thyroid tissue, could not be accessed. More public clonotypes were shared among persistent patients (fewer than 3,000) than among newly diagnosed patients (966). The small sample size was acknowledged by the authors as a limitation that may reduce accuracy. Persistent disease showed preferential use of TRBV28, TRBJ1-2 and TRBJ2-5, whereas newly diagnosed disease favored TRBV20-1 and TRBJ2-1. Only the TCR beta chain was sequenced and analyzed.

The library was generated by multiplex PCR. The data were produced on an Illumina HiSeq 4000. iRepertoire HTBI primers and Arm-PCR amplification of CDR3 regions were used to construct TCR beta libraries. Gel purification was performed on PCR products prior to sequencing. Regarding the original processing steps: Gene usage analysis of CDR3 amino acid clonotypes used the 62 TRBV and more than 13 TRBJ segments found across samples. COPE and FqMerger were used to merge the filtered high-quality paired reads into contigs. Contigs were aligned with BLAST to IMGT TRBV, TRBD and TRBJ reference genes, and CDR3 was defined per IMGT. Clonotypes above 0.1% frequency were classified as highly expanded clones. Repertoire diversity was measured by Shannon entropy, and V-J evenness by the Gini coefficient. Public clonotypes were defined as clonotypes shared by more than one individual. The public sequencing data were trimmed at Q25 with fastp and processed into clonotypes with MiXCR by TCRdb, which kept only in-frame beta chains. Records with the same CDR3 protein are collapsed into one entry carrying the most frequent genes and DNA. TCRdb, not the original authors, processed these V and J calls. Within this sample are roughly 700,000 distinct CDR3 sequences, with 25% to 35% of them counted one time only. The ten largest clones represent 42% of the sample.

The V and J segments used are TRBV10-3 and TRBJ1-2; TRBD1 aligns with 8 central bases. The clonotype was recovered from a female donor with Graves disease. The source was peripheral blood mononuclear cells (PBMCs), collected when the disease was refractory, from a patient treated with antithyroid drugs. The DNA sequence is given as TGTGCCATCAGTGGACAGGGGACCTATGGCTACACCTTC. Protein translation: CAISGQGTYGYTF.